This record looks at one T cell receptor beta chain sequence and its context. Its antigen is not known. This sample is part of a study of vaccination effects on CD4 cells after COVID-19. Study-wide results and caveats: Whether induced by infection or by vaccine, clones showed marked clonal contraction late after vaccination. Of the vaccine-induced clones from healthy vaccinees, merely 1 of 255 recognized common cold coronaviruses as well.

Before sequencing, viral peptide pools were used by the ViraFEST assay to expand antigen-specific CD4+ T cells. Once cultured for approximately ten days, the cells underwent separation to obtain CD4+ T cells. The vaccine recipients had no prior SARS-CoV-2 infection, with negative nucleocapsid antibodies. Both day 3 and day 7 saw half the medium replaced with IL-2 medium. Clones were sequenced by immunoSEQ multiplex PCR, and TCRdb holds only the in-frame ones, with some missing. The sample holds some 20,000 clones, around two thirds seen once. V shed 3 bases and J 8 bases; nucleotides not matched to a gene: 5. Germline loops: CDR1 KGHSH, CDR2 LQKENI. The CDR3 has 14 residues.

Specimen: CD4+ T cells from PBMCs cultured with HCoV-229E spike peptides, collected before COVID-19 vaccination. This chain links TRBV18 with TRBJ1-2, with 11 bases that match TRBD1. This sequence was found in a human donor who received a COVID-19 vaccine. CDR3 region: CASSPGQGVEGYTF. The DNA of the CDR3 is TGTGCCAGCTCACCGGGACAGGGGGTCGAGGGCTACACCTTC.